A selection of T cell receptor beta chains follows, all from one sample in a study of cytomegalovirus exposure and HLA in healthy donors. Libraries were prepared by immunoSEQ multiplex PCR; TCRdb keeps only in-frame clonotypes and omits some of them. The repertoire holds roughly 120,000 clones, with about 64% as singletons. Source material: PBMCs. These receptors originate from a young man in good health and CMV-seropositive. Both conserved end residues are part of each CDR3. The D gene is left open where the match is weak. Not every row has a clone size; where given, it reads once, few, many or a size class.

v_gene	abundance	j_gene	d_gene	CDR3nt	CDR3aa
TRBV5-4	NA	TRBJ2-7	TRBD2	TGTGCCAGCAGCTTAGCGGGGGACTCCTACGAGCAGTACTTC	CASSLAGDSYEQYF
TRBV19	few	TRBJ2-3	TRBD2	TGTGCCAGTAGTACAAGGACTAGCGGGACGAATACGCAGTATTTT	CASSTRTSGTNTQYF
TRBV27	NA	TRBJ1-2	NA	TGTGCCAGCAAAGCGGGTGATAGGGGAATAGAGGGGTATGGCTACACCTTC	CASKAGDRGIEGYGYTF
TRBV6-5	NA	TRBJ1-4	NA	TGTGCCAGCACCACAGACCCAGTTAATGAAAAACTGTTTTTT	CASTTDPVNEKLFF
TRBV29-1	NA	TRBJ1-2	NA	TGCAGCGTTGAAAATCTGAGTGGCTACACCTTC	CSVENLSGYTF
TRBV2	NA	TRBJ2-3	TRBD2	TGTGCCAGCAGTGAAGAACGAGCGGGGGGGCAAGATACGCAGTATTTT	CASSEERAGGQDTQYF
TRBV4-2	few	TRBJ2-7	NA	TGTGCCAGCAGCCAAGAAATGAGTGGGCAGGCTGGTGAGCAGTACTTC	CASSQEMSGQAGEQYF
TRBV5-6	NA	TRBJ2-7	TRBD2	TGTGCCAGCAGCTTGGAACTAGCGGGGTCGTGGGAACAGTACTTC	CASSLELAGSWEQYF
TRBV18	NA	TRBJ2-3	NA	TGTGCCAGCTCACCACTACTAGCTCAGAGTGGTACGCAGTATTTT	CASSPLLAQSGTQYF
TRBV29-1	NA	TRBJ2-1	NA	TGCAGCGTTGTGGCGACAGCCTACAATGAGCAGTTCTTC	CSVVATAYNEQFF
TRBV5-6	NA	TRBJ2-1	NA	TGTGCCAGCAGCTTGGGGCAGGGTAGCTACAATGAGCAGTTCTTC	CASSLGQGSYNEQFF
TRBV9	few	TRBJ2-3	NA	TGTGCCAGCAGCGTAGGGGGCAGGGGGGCCGATACGCAGTATTTT	CASSVGGRGADTQYF
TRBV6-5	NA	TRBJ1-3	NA	TGTGCCAGCAGTTACGACACACGGGGAAACACCATATATTTT	CASSYDTRGNTIYF
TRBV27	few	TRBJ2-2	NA	TGTGCCAGCAGGACAGTGAACACCGGGGAGCTGTTTTTT	CASRTVNTGELFF
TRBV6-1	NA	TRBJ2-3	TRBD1	TGTGCCAGCAGGGAAACAGGGGCCGTAGCCAATACGCAGTATTTT	CASRETGAVANTQYF
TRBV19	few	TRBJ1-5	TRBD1	TGTGCCAGTAGTATGACCGACAGGGTACGCAATCAGCCCCAGCATTTT	CASSMTDRVRNQPQHF
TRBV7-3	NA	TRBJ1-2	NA	TGTGCCAGCAGCTTAACAGACCTAGGCCCTCACACCTTC	CASSLTDLGPHTF
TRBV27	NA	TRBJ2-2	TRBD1	TGTGCCAGCAGCCGACAGGGTAACACCGGGGAGCTGTTTTTT	CASSRQGNTGELFF
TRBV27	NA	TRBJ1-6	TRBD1	TGTGCCAGCAGTTCTCCGGGACAGGGGGCACATAATTCACCCCTCCACTTT	CASSSPGQGAHNSPLHF
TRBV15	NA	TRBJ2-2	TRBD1	TGTGCCACCAGCAGAGATCCCCGGACAGGGGGCGAGCTGTTTTTT	CATSRDPRTGGELFF
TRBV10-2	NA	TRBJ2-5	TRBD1	TGCGCCAGCAAGGACAGGGGTCGGGAGGAGACCCAGTACTTC	CASKDRGREETQYF
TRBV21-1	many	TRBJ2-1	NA	TGTGCCAGCAGGGAGGGGGCCGTCAGGGGAGAGACCTACAATGAGCAGTTCTTC	CASREGAVRGETYNEQFF
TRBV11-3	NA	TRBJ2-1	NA	TGTGCCAGCAGCGTATCACAGGGCCTTTACAATGAGCAGTTCTTC	CASSVSQGLYNEQFF
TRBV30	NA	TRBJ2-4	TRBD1	TGTGCCTGGAAGACAGGGTCCAATGATTGCTTTCAGTACTTC	CAWKTGSNDCFQYF
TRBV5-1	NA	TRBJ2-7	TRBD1	TGCGCCAGCCTACCAGGGACAGGGGGATACGAGCAGTACTTC	CASLPGTGGYEQYF
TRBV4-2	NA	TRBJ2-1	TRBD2	TGTGCCAGCAGCCAAGAGAGACTAGCGGGGGGGTTAAATGAGCAGTTCTTC	CASSQERLAGGLNEQFF
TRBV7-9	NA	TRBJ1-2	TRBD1	TGTGCCAGCAGCTTATGGCTGGGGACAGCTAACTATGGCTACACCTTC	CASSLWLGTANYGYTF
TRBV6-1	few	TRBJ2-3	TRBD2	TGTGCCAGCACCCTAGCGGGGGGGCCAACGGATACGCAGTATTTT	CASTLAGGPTDTQYF
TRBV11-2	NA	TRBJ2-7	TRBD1	TGTGCCAGCAGCTTGGGCATTACAGGGGCCGAGCAGTACTTC	CASSLGITGAEQYF
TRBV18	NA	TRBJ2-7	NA	TGTGCCAGCTCACCACCGGTGGGGGCTAGCTCCTACGAGCAGTACTTC	CASSPPVGASSYEQYF
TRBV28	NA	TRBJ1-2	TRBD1	TGTGCCAGCAGTTTCCTGACAGGGGCTTACACCTTC	CASSFLTGAYTF
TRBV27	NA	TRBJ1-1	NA	TGTGCCAGCAGTCCAACAGGGTGGGGGGGGCGGACTGAAGCTTTCTTT	CASSPTGWGGRTEAFF
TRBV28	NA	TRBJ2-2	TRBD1	TGTGCCAGCAGTCTAATCGGACAGGGATATGCCGGGGAGCTGTTTTTT	CASSLIGQGYAGELFF
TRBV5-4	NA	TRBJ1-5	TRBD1	TGTGCCAGCAGCCCGGACAGGGCGTCACAGCCCCAGCATTTT	CASSPDRASQPQHF
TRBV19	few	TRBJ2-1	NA	TGTGCCAGTAGTGCCAGGGGGGACTACAATGAGCAGTTCTTC	CASSARGDYNEQFF
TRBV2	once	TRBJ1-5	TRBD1	TGTGCCAGCAGGAGGACAGGGCCGAATAGCAATCAGCCCCAGCATTTT	CASRRTGPNSNQPQHF
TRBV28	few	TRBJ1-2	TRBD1	TGTGCCAGCAGTGTTCTTGGACAGGGTTACTATGGCTACACCTTC	CASSVLGQGYYGYTF
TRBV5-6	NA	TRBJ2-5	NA	TGTGCCAGCAGCTTCGGGGGATACGAGACCCAGTACTTC	CASSFGGYETQYF
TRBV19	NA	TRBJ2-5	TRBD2	TGTGCCAGTAATCGCTGGACTAGCGGGGGGCCAGAGACCCAGTACTTC	CASNRWTSGGPETQYF
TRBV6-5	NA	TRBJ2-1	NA	TGTGCCAGCAGTTACTCGGGGGGAGGACAGTTCTTC	CASSYSGGGQFF
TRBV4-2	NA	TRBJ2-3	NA	TGTGCCAGCAGCCAAGATTGGGGGGGGGCGGCAGATACGCAGTATTTT	CASSQDWGGAADTQYF
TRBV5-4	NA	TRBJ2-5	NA	TGTGCCAGCAGTTCCGGGATGACGTACCAAGAGACCCAGTACTTC	CASSSGMTYQETQYF
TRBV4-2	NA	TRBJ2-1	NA	TGTGCCAGCAGGCGCGACCCAGCGAGCTCCTACAATGAGCAGTTCTTC	CASRRDPASSYNEQFF
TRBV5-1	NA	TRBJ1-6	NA	TGCGCCAGCAGCACCGGACAGAATAATTCACCCCTCCACTTT	CASSTGQNNSPLHF
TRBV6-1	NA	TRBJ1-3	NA	TGTGCCAGCACCACCGGTTACGGAAACACCATATATTTT	CASTTGYGNTIYF
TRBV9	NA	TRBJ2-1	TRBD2	TGTGCCAGCAGCGTTAGCGGGGGGGCCGAGGAGCAGTTCTTC	CASSVSGGAEEQFF
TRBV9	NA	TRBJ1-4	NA	TGTGCCAGCAGCGTAGTGTCAGGGGATTGGGAAAAACTGTTTTTT	CASSVVSGDWEKLFF
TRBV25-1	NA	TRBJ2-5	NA	TGTGCCAGCAGTGGACTTGCGCGGGAGACCCAGTACTTC	CASSGLARETQYF
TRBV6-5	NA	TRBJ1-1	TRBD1	TGTGCCAGCACCGACAGGGGGCGGGCTGAAGCTTTCTTT	CASTDRGRAEAFF
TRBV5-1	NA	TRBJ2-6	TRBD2	TGCGCCAGCAGCGGCACTAGCGGGGATATCTCTGGGGCCAACGTCCTGACTTTC	CASSGTSGDISGANVLTF
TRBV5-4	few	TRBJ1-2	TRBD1	TGTGCCAGCAGCTTTGGGACAGGGAGACGGGATGGCTACACCTTC	CASSFGTGRRDGYTF
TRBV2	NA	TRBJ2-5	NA	TGTGCCAGCAGTGACCCGGGTAGGCAAGAGACCCAGTACTTC	CASSDPGRQETQYF
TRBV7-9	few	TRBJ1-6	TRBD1	TGTGCCAGCAGCTTCTACGGACAGGGGGATAATTCACCCCTCCACTTT	CASSFYGQGDNSPLHF
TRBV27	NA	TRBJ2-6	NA	TGTGCCAGCAGCGGAACCAGGTCTGGGGCCAACGTCCTGACTTTC	CASSGTRSGANVLTF
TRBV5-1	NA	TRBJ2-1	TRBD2	TGCGCCAGCAGCTCCCTAGCGGGGTCTTACAATGAGCAGTTCTTC	CASSSLAGSYNEQFF